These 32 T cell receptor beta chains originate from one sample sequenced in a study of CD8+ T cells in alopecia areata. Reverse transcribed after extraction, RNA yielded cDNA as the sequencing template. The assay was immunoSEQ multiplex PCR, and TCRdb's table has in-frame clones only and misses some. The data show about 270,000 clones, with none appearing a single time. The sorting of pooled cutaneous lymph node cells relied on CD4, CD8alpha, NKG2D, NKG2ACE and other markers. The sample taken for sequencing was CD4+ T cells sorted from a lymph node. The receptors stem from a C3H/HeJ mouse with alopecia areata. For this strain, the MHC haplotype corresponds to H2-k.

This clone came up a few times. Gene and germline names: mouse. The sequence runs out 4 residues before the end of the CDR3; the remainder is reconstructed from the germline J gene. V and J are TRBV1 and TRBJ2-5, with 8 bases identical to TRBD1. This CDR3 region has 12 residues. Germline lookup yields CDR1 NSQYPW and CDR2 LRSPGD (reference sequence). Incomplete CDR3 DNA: TGCACCTGCAGTCGACAGGGGGAC. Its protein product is CTCSRQGD. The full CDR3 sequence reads CTCSRQGDTQYF.

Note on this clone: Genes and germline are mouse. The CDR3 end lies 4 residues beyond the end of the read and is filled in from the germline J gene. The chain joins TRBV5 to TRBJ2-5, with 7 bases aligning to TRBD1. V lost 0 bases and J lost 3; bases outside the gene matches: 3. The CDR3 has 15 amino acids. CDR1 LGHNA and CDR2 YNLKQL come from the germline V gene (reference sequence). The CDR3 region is CASSQEGDRQDTQYF. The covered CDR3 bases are TGTGCCAGCAGCCAAGAAGGGGACAGACAAGAC.

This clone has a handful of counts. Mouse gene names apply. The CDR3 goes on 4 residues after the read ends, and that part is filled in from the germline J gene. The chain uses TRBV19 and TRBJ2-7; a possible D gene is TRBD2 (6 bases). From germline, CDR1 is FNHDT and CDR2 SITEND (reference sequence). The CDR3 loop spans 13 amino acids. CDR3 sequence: CASSMRWGYEQYF. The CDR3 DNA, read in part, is TGTGCCAGCAGTATGAGGTGGGGGTAT.

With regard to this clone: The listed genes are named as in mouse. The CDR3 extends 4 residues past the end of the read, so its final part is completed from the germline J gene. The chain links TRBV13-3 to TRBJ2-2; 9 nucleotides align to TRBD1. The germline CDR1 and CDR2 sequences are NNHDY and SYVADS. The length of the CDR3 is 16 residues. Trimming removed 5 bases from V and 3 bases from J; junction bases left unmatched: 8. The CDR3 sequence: CASRPPGQGDTGQLYF. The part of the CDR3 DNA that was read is TGTGCCAGCAGGCCCCCGGGACAGGGAGACACCGGG.

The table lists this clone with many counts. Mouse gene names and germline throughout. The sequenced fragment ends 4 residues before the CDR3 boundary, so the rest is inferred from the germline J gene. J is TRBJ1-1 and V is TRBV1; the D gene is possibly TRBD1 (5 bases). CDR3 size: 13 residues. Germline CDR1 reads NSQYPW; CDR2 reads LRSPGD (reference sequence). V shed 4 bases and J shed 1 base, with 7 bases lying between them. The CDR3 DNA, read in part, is TGCACCTGCAGTGGGACAATAAACACA. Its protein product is CTCSGTINT. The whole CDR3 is CTCSGTINTEVFF.

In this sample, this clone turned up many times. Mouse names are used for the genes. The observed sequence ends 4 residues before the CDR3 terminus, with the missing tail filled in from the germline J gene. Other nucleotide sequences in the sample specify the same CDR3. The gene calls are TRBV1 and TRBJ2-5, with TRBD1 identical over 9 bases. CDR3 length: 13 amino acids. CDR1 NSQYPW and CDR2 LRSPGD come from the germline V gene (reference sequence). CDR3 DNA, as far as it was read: TGCACCTGCAGTGCCGGGACAGGGGAC. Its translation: CTCSAGTGD. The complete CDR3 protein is CTCSAGTGDTQYF.

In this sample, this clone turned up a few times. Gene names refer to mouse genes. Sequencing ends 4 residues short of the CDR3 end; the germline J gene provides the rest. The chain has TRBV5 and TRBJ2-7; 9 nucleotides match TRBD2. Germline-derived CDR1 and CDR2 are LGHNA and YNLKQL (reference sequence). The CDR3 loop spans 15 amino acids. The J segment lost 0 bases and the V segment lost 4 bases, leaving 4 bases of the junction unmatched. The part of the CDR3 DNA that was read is TGTGCCAGCAGCCCCGCGGGACTGGGCTCCTAT. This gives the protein CASSPAGLGSY. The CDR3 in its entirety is CASSPAGLGSYEQYF.

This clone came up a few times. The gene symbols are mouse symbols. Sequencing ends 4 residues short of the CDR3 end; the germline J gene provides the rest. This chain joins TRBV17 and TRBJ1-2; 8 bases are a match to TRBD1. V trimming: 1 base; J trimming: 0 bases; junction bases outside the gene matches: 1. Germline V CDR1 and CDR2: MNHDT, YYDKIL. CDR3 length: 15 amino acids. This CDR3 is CASSRGQGTNSDYTF. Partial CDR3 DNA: TGTGCTAGCAGTAGAGGACAGGGGACAAACTCC.

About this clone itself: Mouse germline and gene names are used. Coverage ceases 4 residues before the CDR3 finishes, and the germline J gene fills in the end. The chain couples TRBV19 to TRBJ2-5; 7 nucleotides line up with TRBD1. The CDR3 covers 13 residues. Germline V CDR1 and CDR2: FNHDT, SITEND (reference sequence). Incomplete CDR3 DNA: TGTGCCAGCAGCCCGACAGGGTGGGAC. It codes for CASSPTGWD. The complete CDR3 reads CASSPTGWDTQYF.

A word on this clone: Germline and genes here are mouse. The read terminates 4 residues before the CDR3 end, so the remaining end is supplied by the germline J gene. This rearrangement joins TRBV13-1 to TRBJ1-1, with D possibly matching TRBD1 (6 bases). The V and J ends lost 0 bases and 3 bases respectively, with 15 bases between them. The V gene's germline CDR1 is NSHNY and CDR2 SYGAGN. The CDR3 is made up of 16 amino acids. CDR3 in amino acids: CASSDARPGADTEVFF. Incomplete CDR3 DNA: TGTGCCAGCAGTGATGCGAGGCCAGGGGCAGACACA.

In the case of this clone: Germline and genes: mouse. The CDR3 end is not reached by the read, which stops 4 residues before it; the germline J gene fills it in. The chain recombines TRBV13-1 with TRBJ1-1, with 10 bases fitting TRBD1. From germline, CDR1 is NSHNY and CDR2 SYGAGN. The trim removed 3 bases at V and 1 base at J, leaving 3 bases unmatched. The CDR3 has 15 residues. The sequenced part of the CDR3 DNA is TGTGCCAGCAGTGCGACAGGGGGCGGAAACACA. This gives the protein CASSATGGGNT. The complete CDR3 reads CASSATGGGNTEVFF.

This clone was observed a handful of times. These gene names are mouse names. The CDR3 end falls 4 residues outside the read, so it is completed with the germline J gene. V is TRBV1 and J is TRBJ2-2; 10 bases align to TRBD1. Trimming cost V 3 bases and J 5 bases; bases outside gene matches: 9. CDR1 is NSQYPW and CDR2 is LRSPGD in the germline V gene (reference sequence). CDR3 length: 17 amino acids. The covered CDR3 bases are TGCACCTGCAGTGCCCTCGCTCCGGGACAGGGGACCGGG. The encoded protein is CTCSALAPGQGTG. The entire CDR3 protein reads CTCSALAPGQGTGQLYF. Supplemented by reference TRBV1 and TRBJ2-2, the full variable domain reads VTLLEQNPRWRLVPRGQAVNLRCILKNSQYPWMSWYQQDLQKQLQWLFTLRSPGDKEVKSLPGADYLATRVTDTELRLQVANMSQGRTLYCTCSALAPGQGTGQLYFGEGSKLTVL.

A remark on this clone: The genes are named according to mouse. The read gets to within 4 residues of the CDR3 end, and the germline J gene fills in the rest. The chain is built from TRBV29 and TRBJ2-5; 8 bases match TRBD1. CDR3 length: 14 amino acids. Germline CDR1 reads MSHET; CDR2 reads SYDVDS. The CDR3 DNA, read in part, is TGTGCTAGGTCCTTGGACAGGGAAAAAGAC. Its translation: CARSLDREKD. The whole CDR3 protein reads CARSLDREKDTQYF.

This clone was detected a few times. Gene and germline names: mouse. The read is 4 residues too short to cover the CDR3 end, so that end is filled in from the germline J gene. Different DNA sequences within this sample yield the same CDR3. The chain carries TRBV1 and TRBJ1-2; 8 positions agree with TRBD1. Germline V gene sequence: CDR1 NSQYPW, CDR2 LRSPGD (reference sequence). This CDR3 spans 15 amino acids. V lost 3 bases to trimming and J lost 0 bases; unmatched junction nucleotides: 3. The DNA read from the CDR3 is TGCACCTGCAGTGCGGAGGGACAGGCAAACTCC. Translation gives CTCSAEGQANS. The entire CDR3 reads CTCSAEGQANSDYTF.

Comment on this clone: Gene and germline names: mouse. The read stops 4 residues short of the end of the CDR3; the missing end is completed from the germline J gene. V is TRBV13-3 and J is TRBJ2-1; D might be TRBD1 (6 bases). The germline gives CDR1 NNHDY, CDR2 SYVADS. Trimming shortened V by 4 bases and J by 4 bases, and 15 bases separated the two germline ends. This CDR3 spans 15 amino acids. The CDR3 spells CASSSLRDTYAEQFF. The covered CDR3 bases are TGTGCCAGCAGTTCCCTCCGGGACACATATGCT.

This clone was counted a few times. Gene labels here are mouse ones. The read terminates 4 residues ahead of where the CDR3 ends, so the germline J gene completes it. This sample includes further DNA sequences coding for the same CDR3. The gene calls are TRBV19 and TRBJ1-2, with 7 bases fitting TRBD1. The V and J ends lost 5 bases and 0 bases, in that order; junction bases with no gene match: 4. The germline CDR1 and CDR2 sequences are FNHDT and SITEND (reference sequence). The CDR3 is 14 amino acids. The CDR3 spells CASRNRGANSDYTF. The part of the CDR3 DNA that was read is TGTGCCAGCAGAAACAGGGGTGCAAACTCC.

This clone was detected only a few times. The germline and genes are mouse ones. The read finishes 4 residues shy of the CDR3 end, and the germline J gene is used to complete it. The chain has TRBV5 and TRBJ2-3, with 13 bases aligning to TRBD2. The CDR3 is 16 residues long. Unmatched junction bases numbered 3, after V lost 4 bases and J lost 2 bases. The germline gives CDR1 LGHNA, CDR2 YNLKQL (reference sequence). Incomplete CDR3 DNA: TGTGCCAGCAGCCCGGGACTGGGGGGGACTGCAGAA. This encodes CASSPGLGGTAE. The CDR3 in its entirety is CASSPGLGGTAETLYF.

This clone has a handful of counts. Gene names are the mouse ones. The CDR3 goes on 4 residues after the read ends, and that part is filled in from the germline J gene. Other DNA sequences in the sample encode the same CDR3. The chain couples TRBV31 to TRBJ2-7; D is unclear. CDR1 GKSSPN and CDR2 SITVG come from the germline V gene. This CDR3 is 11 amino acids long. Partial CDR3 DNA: TGTGCCTGGAGTCCCCAGTAT. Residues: CAWSPQY. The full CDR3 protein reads CAWSPQYEQYF.

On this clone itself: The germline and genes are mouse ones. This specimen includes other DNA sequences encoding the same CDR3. The CDR3 sequence: CTCSAGQGDTQYF. CDR3 bases read: TGCACCTGCAGTGCGGGGCAGGGGGAC. The genes are TRBV1 and TRBJ2-5; D is possibly TRBD1 (6 bases). The DNA ends 4 residues before the CDR3 does, and the rest of the CDR3 is filled in from the germline J gene. Germline lookup yields CDR1 NSQYPW and CDR2 LRSPGD (reference sequence). This CDR3 comprises 13 residues.

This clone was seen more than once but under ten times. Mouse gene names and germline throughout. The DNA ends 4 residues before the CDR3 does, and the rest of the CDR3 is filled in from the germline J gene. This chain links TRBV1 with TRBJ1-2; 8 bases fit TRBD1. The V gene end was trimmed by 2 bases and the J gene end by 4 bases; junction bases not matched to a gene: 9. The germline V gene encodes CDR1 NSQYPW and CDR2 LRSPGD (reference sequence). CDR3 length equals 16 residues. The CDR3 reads CTCSASQGAQGSDYTF. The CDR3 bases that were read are TGCACCTGCAGTGCATCCCAGGGGGCGCAGGGCTCC.

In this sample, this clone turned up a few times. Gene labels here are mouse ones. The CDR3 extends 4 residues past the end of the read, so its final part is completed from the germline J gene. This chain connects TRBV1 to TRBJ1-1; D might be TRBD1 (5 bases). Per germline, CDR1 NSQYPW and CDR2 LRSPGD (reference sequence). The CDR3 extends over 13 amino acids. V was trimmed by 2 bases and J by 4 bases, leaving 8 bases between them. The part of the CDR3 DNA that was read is TGCACCTGCAGTGCACCAGGGAGCACA. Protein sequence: CTCSAPGST. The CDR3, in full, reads CTCSAPGSTEVFF.

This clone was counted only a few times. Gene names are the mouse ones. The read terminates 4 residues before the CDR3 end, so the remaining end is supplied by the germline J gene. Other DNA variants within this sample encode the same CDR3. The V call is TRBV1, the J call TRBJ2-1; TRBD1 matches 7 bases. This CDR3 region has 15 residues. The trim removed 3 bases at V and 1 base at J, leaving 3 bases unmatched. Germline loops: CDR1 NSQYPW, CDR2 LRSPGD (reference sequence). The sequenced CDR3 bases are TGCACCTGCAGTGCCGGGGACAGCAACTATGCT. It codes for CTCSAGDSNYA. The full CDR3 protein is CTCSAGDSNYAEQFF.

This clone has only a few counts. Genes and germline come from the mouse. The CDR3 sequence is CASGDLDKDTQYF. Partial CDR3 DNA: TGTGCCAGCGGTGATCTGGACAAAGAC. The rearrangement uses TRBV13-2 and TRBJ2-5; D perhaps matches TRBD1 (5 bases). Read sequence stops 4 residues before the CDR3 end, and the germline J gene provides the missing end. The CDR3 runs to 13 residues. From germline, CDR1 is NNHNN and CDR2 SYGAGS (reference sequence).

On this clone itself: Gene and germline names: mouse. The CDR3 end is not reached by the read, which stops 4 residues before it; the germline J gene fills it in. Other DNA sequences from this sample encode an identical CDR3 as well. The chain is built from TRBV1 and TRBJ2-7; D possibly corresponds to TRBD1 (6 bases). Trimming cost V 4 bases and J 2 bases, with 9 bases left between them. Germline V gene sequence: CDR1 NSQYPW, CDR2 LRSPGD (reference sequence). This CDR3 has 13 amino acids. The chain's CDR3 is CTCSEGQPYEQYF. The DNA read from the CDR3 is TGCACCTGCAGTGAGGGACAACCCTAT.

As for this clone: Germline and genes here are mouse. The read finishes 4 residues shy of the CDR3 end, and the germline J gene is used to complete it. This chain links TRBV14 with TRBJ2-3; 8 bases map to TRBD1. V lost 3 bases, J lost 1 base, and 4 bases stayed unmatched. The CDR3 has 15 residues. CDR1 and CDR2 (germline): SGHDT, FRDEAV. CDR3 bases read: TGTGCCAGCAGTTATGACAGGGGTCGTGCAGAA. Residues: CASSYDRGRAE. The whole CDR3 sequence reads CASSYDRGRAETLYF.

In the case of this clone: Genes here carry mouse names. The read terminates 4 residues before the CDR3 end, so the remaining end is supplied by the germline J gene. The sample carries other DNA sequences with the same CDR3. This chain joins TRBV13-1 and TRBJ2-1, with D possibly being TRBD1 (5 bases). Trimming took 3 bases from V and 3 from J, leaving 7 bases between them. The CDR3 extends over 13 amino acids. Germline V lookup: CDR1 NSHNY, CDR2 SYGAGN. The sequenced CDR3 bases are TGTGCCAGCAGTGGACAGTTCTATGCT. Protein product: CASSGQFYA. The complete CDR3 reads CASSGQFYAEQFF.

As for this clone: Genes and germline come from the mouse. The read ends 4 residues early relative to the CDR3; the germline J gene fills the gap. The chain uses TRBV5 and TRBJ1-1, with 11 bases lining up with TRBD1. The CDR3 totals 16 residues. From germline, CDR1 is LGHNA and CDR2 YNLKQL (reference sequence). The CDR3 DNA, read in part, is TGTGCCAGCAGCCCTCCCGGGACAGGGGGAGGGACA. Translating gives CASSPPGTGGGT. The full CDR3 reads CASSPPGTGGGTEVFF.

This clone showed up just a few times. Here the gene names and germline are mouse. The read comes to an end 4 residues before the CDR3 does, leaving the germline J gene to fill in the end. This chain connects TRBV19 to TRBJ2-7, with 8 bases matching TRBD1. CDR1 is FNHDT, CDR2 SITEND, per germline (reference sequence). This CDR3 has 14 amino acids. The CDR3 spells CASSIRTGRNEQYF. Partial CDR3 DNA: TGTGCCAGCAGTATAAGGACAGGGAGGAAT. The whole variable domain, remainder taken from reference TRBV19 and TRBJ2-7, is GGIITQTPKFLIGQEGQKLTLKCQQNFNHDTMYWYRQDSGKGLRLIYYSITENDLQKGDLSEGYDASREKKSSFSLTVTSAQKNEMAVFLCASSIRTGRNEQYFGPGTRLTVL.

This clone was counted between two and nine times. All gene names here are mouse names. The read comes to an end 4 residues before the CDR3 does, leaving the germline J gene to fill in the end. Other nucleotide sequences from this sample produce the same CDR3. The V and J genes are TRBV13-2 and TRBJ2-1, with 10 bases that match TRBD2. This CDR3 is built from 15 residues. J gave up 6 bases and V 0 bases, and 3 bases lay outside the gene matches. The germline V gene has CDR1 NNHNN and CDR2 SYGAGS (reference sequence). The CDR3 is CASGDAGGARAEQFF. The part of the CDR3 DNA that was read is TGTGCCAGCGGTGATGCTGGGGGGGCGCGTGCT.

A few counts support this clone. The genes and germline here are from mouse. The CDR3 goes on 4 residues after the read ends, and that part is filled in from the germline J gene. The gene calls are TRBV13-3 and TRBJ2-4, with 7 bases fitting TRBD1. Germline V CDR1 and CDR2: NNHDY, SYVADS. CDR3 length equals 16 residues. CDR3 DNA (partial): TGTGCCAGCAGTGATACCCCCGAGACAGGGAAGAAC. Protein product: CASSDTPETGKN. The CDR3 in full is CASSDTPETGKNTLYF.

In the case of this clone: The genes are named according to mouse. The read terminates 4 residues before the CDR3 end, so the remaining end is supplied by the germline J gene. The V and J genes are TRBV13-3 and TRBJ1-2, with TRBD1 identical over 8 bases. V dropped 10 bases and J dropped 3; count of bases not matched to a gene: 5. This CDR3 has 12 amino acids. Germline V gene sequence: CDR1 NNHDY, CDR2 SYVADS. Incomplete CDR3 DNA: TGTGCCGCCTACAGGGGGGACTCC. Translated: CAAYRGDS. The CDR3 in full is CAAYRGDSDYTF.

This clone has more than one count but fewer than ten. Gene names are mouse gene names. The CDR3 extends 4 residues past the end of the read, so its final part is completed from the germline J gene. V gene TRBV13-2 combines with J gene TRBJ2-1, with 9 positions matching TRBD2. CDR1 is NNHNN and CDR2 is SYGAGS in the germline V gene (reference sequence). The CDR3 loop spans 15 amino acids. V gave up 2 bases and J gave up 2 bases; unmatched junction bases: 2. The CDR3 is CASGETGGYYAEQFF. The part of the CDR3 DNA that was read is TGTGCCAGCGGTGAAACTGGGGGGTACTATGCT.